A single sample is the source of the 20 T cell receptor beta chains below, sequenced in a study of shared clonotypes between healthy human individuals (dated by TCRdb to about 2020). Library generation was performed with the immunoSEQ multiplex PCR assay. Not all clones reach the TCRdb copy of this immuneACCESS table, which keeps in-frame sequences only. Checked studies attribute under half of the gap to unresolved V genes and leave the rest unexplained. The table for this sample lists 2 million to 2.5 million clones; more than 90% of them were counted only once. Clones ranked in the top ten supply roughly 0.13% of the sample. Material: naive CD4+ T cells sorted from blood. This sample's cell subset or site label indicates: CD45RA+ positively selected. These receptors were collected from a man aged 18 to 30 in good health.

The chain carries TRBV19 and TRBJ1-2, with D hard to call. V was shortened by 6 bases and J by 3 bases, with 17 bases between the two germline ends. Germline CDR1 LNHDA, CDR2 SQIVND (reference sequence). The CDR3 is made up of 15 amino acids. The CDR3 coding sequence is TGTGCCAGTAGCCCCACCCCCGGGGAACACTATGGCTACACCTTC. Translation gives CASSPTPGEHYGYTF.

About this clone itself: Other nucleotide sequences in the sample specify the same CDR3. CDR3 in amino acids: CASSSGLAETQYF. The CDR3 DNA reads as TGTGCCAGCAGCTCGGGACTGGCAGAGACCCAGTACTTC. The V and J genes are TRBV11-2 and TRBJ2-5, with a tentative D call TRBD2 (6 bases). V was cut by 4 bases and J by 4 bases, with 10 bases left in between. CDR3 length equals 13 residues. Germline lookup yields CDR1 SGHAT and CDR2 FQNNGV.

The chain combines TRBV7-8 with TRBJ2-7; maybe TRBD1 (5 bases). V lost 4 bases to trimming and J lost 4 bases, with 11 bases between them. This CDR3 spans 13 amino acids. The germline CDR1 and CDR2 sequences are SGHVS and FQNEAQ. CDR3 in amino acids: CASSWGKGYEQYF. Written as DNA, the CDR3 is TGTGCCAGCAGCTGGGGTAAGGGGTACGAGCAGTACTTC.

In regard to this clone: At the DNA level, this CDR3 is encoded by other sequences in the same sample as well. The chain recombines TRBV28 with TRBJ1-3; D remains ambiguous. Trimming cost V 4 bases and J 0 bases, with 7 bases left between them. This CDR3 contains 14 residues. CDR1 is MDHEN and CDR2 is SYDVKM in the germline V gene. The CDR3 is CASSSPSSGNTIYF. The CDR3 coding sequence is TGTGCCAGCAGTTCCCCGAGCTCTGGAAACACCATATATTTT.

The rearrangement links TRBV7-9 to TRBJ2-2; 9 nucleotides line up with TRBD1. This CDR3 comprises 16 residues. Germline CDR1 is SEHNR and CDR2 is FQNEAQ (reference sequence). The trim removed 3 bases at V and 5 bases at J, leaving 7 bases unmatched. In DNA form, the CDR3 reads TGTGCCAGCAGCTTGCGAACGGACAGGGGTACCGGGGAGCTGTTTTTT. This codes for CASSLRTDRGTGELFF.

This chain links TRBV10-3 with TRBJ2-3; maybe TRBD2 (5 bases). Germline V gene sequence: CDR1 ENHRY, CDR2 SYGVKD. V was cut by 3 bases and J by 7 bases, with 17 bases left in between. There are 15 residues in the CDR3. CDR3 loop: CAISDLREGGNTQYF. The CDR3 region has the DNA TGTGCCATCAGTGATCTGCGAGAGGGTGGGAATACGCAGTATTTT.

The CDR3 protein is CASSPPSGYTF. Here the CDR3 DNA reads TGTGCCAGCAGTCCCCCCTCTGGCTACACCTTC. V usage is TRBV6-6 and J usage is TRBJ1-2; D uncertain. In germline, CDR1 is MNHNY, CDR2 SVGAGI (reference sequence). CDR3 length equals 11 residues. Trimming shortened V by 5 bases and J by 7 bases, and 8 bases separated the two germline ends.

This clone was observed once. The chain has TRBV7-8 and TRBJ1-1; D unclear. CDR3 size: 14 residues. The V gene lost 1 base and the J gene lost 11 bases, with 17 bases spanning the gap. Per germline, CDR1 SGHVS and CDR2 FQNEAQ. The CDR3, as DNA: TGTGCCAGCAGCTTAGACCGGGATAAAGAACGTGCTTTCTTT. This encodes CASSLDRDKERAFF.

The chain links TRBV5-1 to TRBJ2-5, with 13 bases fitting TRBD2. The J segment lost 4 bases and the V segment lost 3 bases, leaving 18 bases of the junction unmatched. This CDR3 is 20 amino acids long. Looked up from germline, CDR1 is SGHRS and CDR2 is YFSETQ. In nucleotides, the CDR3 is TGCGCCAGCAGCTCCACCCCCTCGAGACTAGCGGGGGGCGCGGTAGAGACCCAGTACTTC. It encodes CASSSTPSRLAGGAVETQYF. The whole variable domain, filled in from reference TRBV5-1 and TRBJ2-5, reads KAGVTQTPRYLIKTRGQQVTLSCSPISGHRSVSWYQQTPGQGLQFLFEYFSETQRNKGNFPGRFSGRQFSNSRSEMNVSTLELGDSALYLCASSSTPSRLAGGAVETQYFGPGTRLLVL.

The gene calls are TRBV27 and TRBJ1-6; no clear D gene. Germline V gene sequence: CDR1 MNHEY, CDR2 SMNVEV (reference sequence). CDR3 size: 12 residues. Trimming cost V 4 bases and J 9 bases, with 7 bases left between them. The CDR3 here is CASSSVVSPLHF. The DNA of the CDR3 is TGTGCCAGCAGTTCTGTCGTTTCACCCCTCCACTTT.

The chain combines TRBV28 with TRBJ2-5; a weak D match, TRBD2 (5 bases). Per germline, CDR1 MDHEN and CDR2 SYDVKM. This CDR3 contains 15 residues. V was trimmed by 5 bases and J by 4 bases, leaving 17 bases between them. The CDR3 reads CASSALGKSAETQYF. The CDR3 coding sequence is TGTGCCAGCAGTGCCCTCGGGAAGTCGGCAGAGACCCAGTACTTC. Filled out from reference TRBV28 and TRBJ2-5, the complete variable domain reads DVKVTQSSRYLVKRTGEKVFLECVQDMDHENMFWYRQDPGLGLRLIYFSYDVKMKEKGDIPEGYSVSREKKERFSLILESASTNQTSMYLCASSALGKSAETQYFGPGTRLLVL.

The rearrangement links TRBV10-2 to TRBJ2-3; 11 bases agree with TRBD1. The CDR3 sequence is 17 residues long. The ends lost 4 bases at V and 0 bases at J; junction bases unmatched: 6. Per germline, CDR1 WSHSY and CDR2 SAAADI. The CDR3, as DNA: TGCGCCAGCAGTGCCGGGACAGGGGGGTACAGCACAGATACGCAGTATTTT. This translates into CASSAGTGGYSTDTQYF.

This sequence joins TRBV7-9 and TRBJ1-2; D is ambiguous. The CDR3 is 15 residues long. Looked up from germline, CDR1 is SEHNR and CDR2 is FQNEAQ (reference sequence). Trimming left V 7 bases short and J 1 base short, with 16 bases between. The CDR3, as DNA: TGTGCCAGCACCCCACCGGGGTCCATTAACTATGGCTACACCTTC. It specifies CASTPPGSINYGYTF.

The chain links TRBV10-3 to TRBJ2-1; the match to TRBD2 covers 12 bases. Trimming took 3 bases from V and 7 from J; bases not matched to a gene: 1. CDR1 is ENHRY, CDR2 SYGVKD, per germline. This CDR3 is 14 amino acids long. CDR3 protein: CAISDLAGGNEQFF. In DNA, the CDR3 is TGTGCCATCAGTGACCTAGCGGGGGGGAATGAGCAGTTCTTC.

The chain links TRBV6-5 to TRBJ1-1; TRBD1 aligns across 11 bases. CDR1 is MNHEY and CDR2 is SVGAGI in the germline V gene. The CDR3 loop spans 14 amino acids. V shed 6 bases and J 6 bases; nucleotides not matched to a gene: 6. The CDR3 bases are TGTGCCAGCAGAAGGGACAGGGGGTTCGCTGAAGCTTTCTTT. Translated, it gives CASRRDRGFAEAFF.

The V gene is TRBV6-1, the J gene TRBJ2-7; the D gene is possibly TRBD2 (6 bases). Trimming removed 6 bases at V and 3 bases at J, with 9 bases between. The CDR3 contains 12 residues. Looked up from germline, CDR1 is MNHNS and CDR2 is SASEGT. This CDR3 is CASRRDHYEQYF. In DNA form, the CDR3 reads TGTGCCAGCAGGCGGGACCACTACGAGCAGTACTTC.

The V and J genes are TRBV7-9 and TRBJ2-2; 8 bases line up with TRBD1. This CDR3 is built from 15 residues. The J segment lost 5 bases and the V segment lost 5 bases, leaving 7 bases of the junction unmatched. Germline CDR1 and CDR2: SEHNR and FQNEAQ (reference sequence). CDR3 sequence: CASSANRGRTGELFF. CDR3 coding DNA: TGTGCCAGCAGCGCCAACAGGGGGAGAACCGGGGAGCTGTTTTTT. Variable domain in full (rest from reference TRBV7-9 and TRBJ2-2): DTGVSQNPRHKITKRGQNVTFRCDPISEHNRLYWYRQTLGQGPEFLTYFQNEAQLEKSRLLSDRFSAERPKGSFSTLEIQRTEQGDSAMYLCASSANRGRTGELFFGEGSRLTVL.

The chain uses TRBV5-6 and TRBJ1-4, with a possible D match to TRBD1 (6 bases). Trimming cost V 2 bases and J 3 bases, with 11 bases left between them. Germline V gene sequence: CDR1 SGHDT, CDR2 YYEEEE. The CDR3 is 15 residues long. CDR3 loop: CASSFRAGANEKLFF. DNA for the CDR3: TGTGCCAGCAGCTTCAGGGCAGGGGCTAATGAAAAACTGTTTTTT.

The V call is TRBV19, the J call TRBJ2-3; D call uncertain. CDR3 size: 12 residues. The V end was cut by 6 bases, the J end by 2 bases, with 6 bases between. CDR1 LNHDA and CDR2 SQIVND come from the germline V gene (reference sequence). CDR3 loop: CASSGNTDTQYF. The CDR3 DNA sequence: TGTGCCAGTAGCGGCAACACAGATACGCAGTATTTT.

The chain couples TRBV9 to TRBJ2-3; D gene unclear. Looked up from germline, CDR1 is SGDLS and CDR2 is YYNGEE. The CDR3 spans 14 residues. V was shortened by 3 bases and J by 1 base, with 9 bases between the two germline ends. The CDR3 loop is CASSAHLGTDTQYF. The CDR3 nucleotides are TGTGCCAGCAGCGCCCATCTAGGCACAGATACGCAGTATTTT.